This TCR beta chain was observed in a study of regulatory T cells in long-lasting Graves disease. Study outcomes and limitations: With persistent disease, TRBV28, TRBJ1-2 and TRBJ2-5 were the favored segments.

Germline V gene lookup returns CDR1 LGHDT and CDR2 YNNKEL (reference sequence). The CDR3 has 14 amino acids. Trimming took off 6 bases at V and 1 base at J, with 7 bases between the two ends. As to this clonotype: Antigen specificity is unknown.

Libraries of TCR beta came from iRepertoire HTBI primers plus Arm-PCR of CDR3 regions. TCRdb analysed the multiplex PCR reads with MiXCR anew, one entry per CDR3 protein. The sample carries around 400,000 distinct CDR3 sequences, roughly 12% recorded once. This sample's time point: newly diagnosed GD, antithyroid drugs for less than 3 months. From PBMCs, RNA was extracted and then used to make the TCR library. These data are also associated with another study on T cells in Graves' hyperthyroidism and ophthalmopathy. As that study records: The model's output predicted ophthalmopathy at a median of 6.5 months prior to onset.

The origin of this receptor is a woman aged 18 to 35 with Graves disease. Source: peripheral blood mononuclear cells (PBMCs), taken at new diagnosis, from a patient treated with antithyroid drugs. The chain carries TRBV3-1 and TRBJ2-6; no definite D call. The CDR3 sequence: CASSKLSGANVLTF. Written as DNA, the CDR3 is TGTGCCAGCAGTAAGTTATCTGGGGCCAACGTCCTGACTTTC. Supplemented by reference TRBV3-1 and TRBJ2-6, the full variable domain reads DTAVSQTPKYLVTQMGNDKSIKCEQNLGHDTMYWYKQDSKKFLKIMFSYNNKELIINETVPNRFSPKSPDKAHLNLHINSLELGDSAVYFCASSKLSGANVLTFGAGSRLTVL.